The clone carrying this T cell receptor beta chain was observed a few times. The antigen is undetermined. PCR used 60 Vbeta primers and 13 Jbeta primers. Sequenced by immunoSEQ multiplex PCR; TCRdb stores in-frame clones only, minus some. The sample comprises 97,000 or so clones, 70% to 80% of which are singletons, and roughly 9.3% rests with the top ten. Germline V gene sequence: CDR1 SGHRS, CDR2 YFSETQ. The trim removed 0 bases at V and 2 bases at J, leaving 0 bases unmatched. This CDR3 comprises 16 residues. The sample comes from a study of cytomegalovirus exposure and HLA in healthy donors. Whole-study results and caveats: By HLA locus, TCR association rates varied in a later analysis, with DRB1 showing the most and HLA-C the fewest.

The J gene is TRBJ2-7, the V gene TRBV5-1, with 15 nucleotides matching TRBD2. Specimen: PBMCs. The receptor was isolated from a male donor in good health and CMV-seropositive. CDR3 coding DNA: TGCGCCAGCAGCTTGGGGACTAGCGGGAGGGCCTACGAGCAGTACTTC. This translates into CASSLGTSGRAYEQYF.